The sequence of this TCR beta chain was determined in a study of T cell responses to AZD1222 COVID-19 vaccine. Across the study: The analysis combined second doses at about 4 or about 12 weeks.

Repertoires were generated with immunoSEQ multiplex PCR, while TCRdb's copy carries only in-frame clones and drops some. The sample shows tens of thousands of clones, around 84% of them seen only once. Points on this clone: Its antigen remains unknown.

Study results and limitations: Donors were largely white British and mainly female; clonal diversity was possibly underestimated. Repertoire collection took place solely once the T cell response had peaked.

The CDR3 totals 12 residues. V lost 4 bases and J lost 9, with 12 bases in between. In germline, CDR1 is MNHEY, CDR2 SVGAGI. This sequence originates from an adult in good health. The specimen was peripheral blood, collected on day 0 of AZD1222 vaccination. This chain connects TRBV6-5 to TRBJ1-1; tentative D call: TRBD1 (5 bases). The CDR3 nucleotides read TGTGCCAGCAGTTGGAAGACAGACCAAGCTTTCTTT. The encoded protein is CASSWKTDQAFF.